This T cell receptor beta chain was observed in a study of cytomegalovirus exposure and HLA in healthy donors. Study results and caveats: Later analysis identified several of the most significant clusters that appeared linked to common viral pathogens. Later work found most CMV-associated TCR beta chains apparently HLA-restricted. Information on immune exposure was restricted to one variable (CMV serostatus). In a later analysis, at a false discovery rate of 0.05, roughly 18,000 TCR beta sequences were associated with HLA alleles.

PCR was performed using 60 Vbeta and 13 Jbeta primers. Data came from immunoSEQ multiplex PCR; TCRdb stores just in-frame clones and leaves some out. The top ten hold just under 1% of the sample, which has over 110,000 clones, roughly 80% seen once. This CDR3 region has 15 residues. The germline gives CDR1 MNHEY, CDR2 SVGAGI. V lost 5 bases and J lost 8; bases outside the gene matches: 11. Comment on this clone: Its antigen is not identified.

The chain employs TRBV6-5 and TRBJ1-3; 8 bases fit TRBD1. This TCR was recovered from a man aged 18 to 30 in good health and CMV-seronegative. Material for sequencing was PBMCs. DNA of the CDR3: TGTGCCAGCAGTCTTCGGACAGGGCCGCCCGACACCATATATTTT. Its protein is CASSLRTGPPDTIYF.